Shown below are 7 T cell receptor beta chains from a single sample sequenced in a study of technical replicates of blood from a few donors. Only in-frame clones appear in the TCRdb table, and some are missing; sequencing was by immunoSEQ multiplex PCR. The table records some 69,000 clones, 88% of them present only once. The sequenced material came from PBMCs. Receptors were obtained from a human donor in good health. Some clones in this sample may be carry-over from other donors' samples.

In DNA, the CDR3 is TGTGCCAGAAATCGGGACTCCGAAAATGAGCAGTTCTTC. This translates into CARNRDSENEQFF. The chain uses TRBV30 and TRBJ2-1; perhaps TRBD2 as D (6 bases). CDR1 is GTSNPN and CDR2 is SVGIG in the germline V gene (reference sequence). Deletions cut 8 bases from V and 7 bases from J, with 18 bases between. The CDR3 is 13 amino acids.

This rearrangement joins TRBV29-1 to TRBJ1-2; 9 bases fit TRBD1. Germline CDR1 reads SQVTM; CDR2 reads ANQGSEA. V lost 5 bases and J lost 1; bases outside the gene matches: 11. CDR3 length: 16 residues. This chain's CDR3 is CSVFQGQGLGNYGYTF. The CDR3 DNA sequence: TGCAGCGTTTTCCAGGGACAGGGATTGGGTAACTATGGCTACACCTTC.

The J gene is TRBJ1-4, the V gene TRBV7-2; no reliable D call. Trimming removed 3 bases at V and 3 bases at J, with 8 bases between. The length of the CDR3 is 14 residues. Germline lookup yields CDR1 SGHTA and CDR2 FQGNSA. CDR3 region: CASSFHLANEKLFF. In DNA, the CDR3 is TGTGCCAGCAGCTTCCACTTGGCTAATGAAAAACTGTTTTTT. The variable domain in full, with the rest retrieved from reference TRBV7-2 and TRBJ1-4, is GAGVSQSPSNKVTEKGKDVELRCDPISGHTALYWYRQSLGQGLEFLIYFQGNSAPDKSGLPSDRFSAERTGGSVSTLTIQRTQQEDSAVYLCASSFHLANEKLFFGSGTQLSVL.

By sample share, this clone is medium-sized (0.01 to 0.1%). A junction end diverges from the germline sequence, so it may reflect a read error. This chain joins TRBV13 and TRBJ2-7; D possibly corresponds to TRBD2 (6 bases). Germline lookup yields CDR1 PRHDT and CDR2 FYEKMQ (reference sequence). This CDR3 spans 15 amino acids. Here the CDR3 DNA reads TGTGCCAGCACCTTAGGGCCTACGGGAGAGTACGAGCAGTACTTC. Protein sequence: CASTLGPTGEYEQYF.

V is TRBV4-3 and J is TRBJ2-2; 8 bases fit TRBD2. V gave up 6 bases and J gave up 5 bases; unmatched junction bases: 11. Germline V gene lookup returns CDR1 LGHNA and CDR2 YSLEER. The CDR3 has 16 amino acids. Here the CDR3 DNA reads TGCGCCAGCAGTCCAACCGGGACTAGGAGTACCGGGGAGCTGTTTTTT. Amino acids: CASSPTGTRSTGELFF.

The rearrangement links TRBV30 to TRBJ1-6, with TRBD1 identical over 12 bases. The CDR3 consists of 18 residues. CDR1 is GTSNPN, CDR2 SVGIG, per germline (reference sequence). Trimming at V came to 1 base and at J to 8 bases, leaving 12 bases not matched to a gene. The CDR3 sequence is CAWSGGTGGPFLYSPLHF. The CDR3 DNA sequence: TGTGCCTGGAGTGGTGGGACAGGGGGCCCTTTTCTGTATTCACCCCTCCACTTT.

The J gene is TRBJ1-5, the V gene TRBV5-6; possible D gene TRBD1, 5 bases. V lost 5 bases to trimming and J lost 5 bases, with 20 bases between them. Germline CDR1 SGHDT, CDR2 YYEEEE. CDR3 length: 16 residues. The CDR3 spells CASSYGQAGRHQPQHF. For the CDR3, the DNA is TGTGCCAGCAGTTACGGGCAGGCGGGACGCCATCAGCCCCAGCATTTT.